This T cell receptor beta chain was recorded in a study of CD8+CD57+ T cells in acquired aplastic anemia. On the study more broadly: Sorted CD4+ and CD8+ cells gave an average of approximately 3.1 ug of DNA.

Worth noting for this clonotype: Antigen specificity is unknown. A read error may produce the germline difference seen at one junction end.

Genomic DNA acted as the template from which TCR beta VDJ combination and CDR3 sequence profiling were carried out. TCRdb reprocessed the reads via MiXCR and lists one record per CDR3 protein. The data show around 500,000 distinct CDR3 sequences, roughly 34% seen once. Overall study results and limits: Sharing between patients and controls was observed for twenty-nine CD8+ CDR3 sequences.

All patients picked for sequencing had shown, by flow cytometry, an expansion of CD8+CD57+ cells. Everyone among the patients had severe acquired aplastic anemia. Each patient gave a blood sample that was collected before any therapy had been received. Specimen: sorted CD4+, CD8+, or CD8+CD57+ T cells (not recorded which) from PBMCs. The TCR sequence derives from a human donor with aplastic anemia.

The CDR3 nucleotides are TGTGCCAGCAGTTTCAGGGGGCGCGGGAACACCGGGGAGCCGTTTTTT. Translation gives CASSFRGRGNTGEPFF. The chain uses TRBV25-1 and TRBJ2-2; 8 bases match TRBD1. The CDR3 spans 16 residues. The V gene's germline CDR1 is MGHDK and CDR2 SYGVNS.